This entry describes one TCR beta chain. Its antigen is unidentified. The J segment lost 3 bases and the V segment lost 11 bases, leaving 5 bases of the junction unmatched. The CDR3 length is 12 residues. Per the germline V gene, CDR1 is MDHEN and CDR2 is SYDVKM. A multiplex PCR was run with 60 Vbeta primers and 13 Jbeta primers. Method: immunoSEQ multiplex PCR; TCRdb's copy keeps in-frame clones and lacks some. The table shows approximately 110,000 clones, with more than 80% occurring only once. Though nominally healthy at sampling, donors likely had unrecorded immune exposures. This sample is part of a study of cytomegalovirus exposure and HLA in healthy donors. Regarding the study as a whole: A likely sequencing artifact accounted for one observed cluster of highly shared sequence variants. HLA alleles were associated with roughly 17,000 TCR beta sequences in a later analysis at 0.05 false discovery rate.

The chain is built from TRBV28 and TRBJ1-2, with 8 bases aligning to TRBD1. This TCR was sampled from a man aged 18 to 30 in good health and CMV-seronegative. Sequenced: PBMCs. The CDR3 DNA reads as TGTGCCGGTTCGACAGGGGACTATGGCTACACCTTC. Translated: CAGSTGDYGYTF.